These T cell receptor beta chains were read from a single sample in a study of cytomegalovirus exposure and HLA in healthy donors. Produced via immunoSEQ multiplex PCR; TCRdb's table is partial and in-frame only. In the table there are fewer than 250,000 clones, over 70% of which are singletons. Sequenced material: PBMCs. These receptor sequences come from a man between 35 and 55 years old in good health and CMV-seropositive. CDR3s include the opening cysteine and the closing phenylalanine or tryptophan. The D gene is left open where the match is weak. For some rows the clone size is stated as once, few or many, or as a class when expanded; others skip it.

.,TRBV29-1,.,TRBJ2-3,TGCAGCGGACTTAAAAGCACAGATACGCAGTATTTT,CSGLKSTDTQYF
TRBD1,TRBV28,few,TRBJ2-2,TGTGCCAGCAGTTCGCGACAGGGACGAACCGGGGAGCTGTTTTTT,CASSSRQGRTGELFF
.,TRBV2,.,TRBJ1-1,TGTGCCAGCAGTGAAAGAGGGGGTAACACTGAAGCTTTCTTT,CASSERGGNTEAFF
TRBD2,TRBV5-1,.,TRBJ2-1,TGCGCCAGCAGCTCCGGGACTAGCGGGAGCATGGACAATGAGCAGTTCTTC,CASSSGTSGSMDNEQFF
TRBD1,TRBV5-1,.,TRBJ2-3,TGCGCCAGCAGCCCCGGACAGGGGTTGACAGATACGCAGTATTTT,CASSPGQGLTDTQYF
TRBD1,TRBV5-1,once,TRBJ1-2,TGCGCCAGCAGCGAAGAAGGACAGGGTTCGGGAGGCTACACCTTC,CASSEEGQGSGGYTF
TRBD1,TRBV7-9,.,TRBJ1-4,TGTGCCGGGCATAGGGGGCAGACTAATGAAAAACTGTTTTTT,CAGHRGQTNEKLFF
TRBD1,TRBV6-6,once,TRBJ1-1,TGTGCCAGCAGCCGGGGACAGGGGGCAGCTTTCTTT,CASSRGQGAAFF
TRBD2,TRBV2,.,TRBJ2-1,TGTGCCAGCATTCTGATTAGGGCGGGGACTAGTTTCTACAATGAGCAGTTCTTC,CASILIRAGTSFYNEQFF
.,TRBV4-2,once,TRBJ2-7,TGTGCCAGCAGCCAAGCCCCCCCCCGGGATGGCCCCTACGAGCAGTACTTC,CASSQAPPRDGPYEQYF
.,TRBV11-2,.,TRBJ2-7,TGTGCCAGCAAGAGAGGCGCCGGATTCTACGAGCAGTACTTC,CASKRGAGFYEQYF
.,TRBV27,.,TRBJ2-6,TGTGCCAGCAGAACCGGGACATACAATCATTCTGGGGCCAACGTCCTGACTTTC,CASRTGTYNHSGANVLTF
.,TRBV5-1,.,TRBJ2-1,TGCGCCAGCAGCGATGGACTCTCCTACAATGAGCAGTTCTTC,CASSDGLSYNEQFF
TRBD1,TRBV7-8,.,TRBJ1-4,TGTGCCAGCAGCGTCGACAGGGTTAGTGAAAAACTGTTTTTT,CASSVDRVSEKLFF
TRBD1,TRBV28,once,TRBJ2-7,TGTGCCAGCAGTTTACCGCTTCAGACAGGGACCGAGCAGTACTTC,CASSLPLQTGTEQYF
.,TRBV5-6,.,TRBJ1-2,TGTGCCAGCAGCTTTGGGCGGGTCTTCGCTAACTATGGCTACACCTTC,CASSFGRVFANYGYTF
TRBD1,TRBV25-1,.,TRBJ2-1,TGTGCCAGCAGTGAATTTCGGACAGGCTGGATCTTC,CASSEFRTGWIF
.,TRBV4-3,.,TRBJ2-7,TGCGCCAGCAGCCAAGGTTGGTCCGGGGTCTACGAGCAGTACTTC,CASSQGWSGVYEQYF
TRBD1,TRBV4-3,few,TRBJ2-7,TGCGCCAGCAGCCAAGGGATCCGGGACAGGACCTACGAGCAGTACTTC,CASSQGIRDRTYEQYF
.,TRBV7-6,.,TRBJ2-7,TGTGCCAGCAGCTTTCCGGGGGAGAGTTACGAGCAGTACTTC,CASSFPGESYEQYF
TRBD1,TRBV5-1,few,TRBJ1-4,TGCGCCAGCAGCGCGGGAAGACAGGGGCGGGGTGAAAAACTGTTTTTT,CASSAGRQGRGEKLFF
.,TRBV20-1,few,TRBJ1-2,TGCAGTGCTAGTTCAGGGGCTGGCTACACCTTC,CSASSGAGYTF
.,TRBV19,.,TRBJ1-5,TGTGCCAGTAGTATTATGAGGAGTGTGGCGGATCAGCCCCAGCATTTT,CASSIMRSVADQPQHF
.,TRBV27,.,TRBJ2-3,TGTGCCAGCTCCCTCGGGGTTACGCAGTATTTT,CASSLGVTQYF
.,TRBV7-9,.,TRBJ1-2,TGTGCCAGCAGCTCCTCCCCTCGGTATGGCTACACCTTC,CASSSSPRYGYTF
TRBD2,TRBV2,.,TRBJ2-1,TGTGCCTATCCAGGGGTTAGCGGGAGAAGGTATGAGCAGTTCTTC,CAYPGVSGRRYEQFF
.,TRBV19,.,TRBJ2-1,TGTGCCAGCGATTCAGGGACTCTGGGTCCCTATGAGCAGTTCTTC,CASDSGTLGPYEQFF
.,TRBV30,.,TRBJ2-2,TGTGCCTGGGACCCCTCAGCGGGCAACACCGGGGAGCTGTTTTTT,CAWDPSAGNTGELFF
TRBD1,TRBV25-1,.,TRBJ2-2,TGTGCCAGCAGTGAAGGGACAGCGAACACCGGGGAGCTGTTTTTT,CASSEGTANTGELFF
.,TRBV7-2,.,TRBJ2-7,TGTGCCAGCAGCTTACGTACTTGGGAACAGGGACCTACATCCTACGAGCAGTACTTC,CASSLRTWEQGPTSYEQYF
.,TRBV5-1,.,TRBJ2-7,TGCGCCAGCAGTCCCTCAGGGTCGGGTTACGAGCAGTACTTC,CASSPSGSGYEQYF
TRBD2,TRBV9,.,TRBJ2-1,TGTGCCAGCAGCGTAAGGGCCGGGGGGAATGAGCAGTTCTTC,CASSVRAGGNEQFF
.,TRBV6-5,.,TRBJ2-2,TGTGCCAGCAGTTACTTTAGCATGGGCACCGGGGAGCTGTTTTTT,CASSYFSMGTGELFF
TRBD2,TRBV2,.,TRBJ2-1,TGTGCCAGCAGTGCCGGATCGGGGCTAGCGGGAGTAGGGAATGAGCAGTTCTTC,CASSAGSGLAGVGNEQFF
TRBD1,TRBV27,.,TRBJ1-5,TGTGCCAGCAGTCCCCGACAGGGAAATCAGCCCCAGCATTTT,CASSPRQGNQPQHF
.,TRBV7-9,.,TRBJ2-7,TGTGCCAGCAGCTTTGACAGGAATTCCTACGAGCAGTACTTC,CASSFDRNSYEQYF
.,TRBV2,.,TRBJ2-5,TGTGCCAGCAGTGCGATCTCAACTCAAGAGACCCAGTACTTC,CASSAISTQETQYF
.,TRBV2,.,TRBJ1-2,TGTGCCAGCAGTGATTTTGGAGGACTTGGCTACACCTTC,CASSDFGGLGYTF
TRBD1,TRBV28,.,TRBJ1-5,TGTGCCAGCAGTTTCCAGGGGGCTTCAGGTCAGCCCCAGCATTTT,CASSFQGASGQPQHF
TRBD1,TRBV4-3,.,TRBJ1-1,TGCGCCAGCAGCCAAGATGGCGACAGGGATACTGAAGCTTTCTTT,CASSQDGDRDTEAFF
TRBD2,TRBV2,.,TRBJ2-1,TGTGCCAGCAGTGGGGGGACTAGCGGGAGGGCCCAGGATGAGCAGTTCTTC,CASSGGTSGRAQDEQFF
TRBD1,TRBV7-2,.,TRBJ2-7,TGTGCCAGCCGGGACCCGGGACAGGGAGACGAGCAGTACTTC,CASRDPGQGDEQYF
TRBD1,TRBV5-1,few,TRBJ2-7,TGCGCCAGCAGCATAGACAGGGGGCTTTACGAGCAGTACTTC,CASSIDRGLYEQYF
TRBD2,TRBV2,few,TRBJ2-1,TGTGCCAGCAGACCCCATGTACTAGCGGTGTCCTACAATGAGCAGTTCTTC,CASRPHVLAVSYNEQFF
TRBD1,TRBV5-1,.,TRBJ1-6,TGCGCCAGCAGCTTGTGGACAGGCTCTTCACCCCTCCACTTT,CASSLWTGSSPLHF
TRBD2,TRBV29-1,.,TRBJ2-3,TGCAGCGCACGACTAGCGGGGGTCACAGATACGCAGTATTTT,CSARLAGVTDTQYF
.,TRBV7-9,.,TRBJ1-4,TGTGCCAGCAGCTTAGCAGGGATGGAAATAGCGACTAATGAAAAACTGTTTTTT,CASSLAGMEIATNEKLFF
.,TRBV2,.,TRBJ1-4,TGTGCCAGCAGTGAGGGGCGGTTTTCAGAAAAACTGTTTTTT,CASSEGRFSEKLFF
TRBD2,TRBV29-1,.,TRBJ2-7,TGCAGCGTTATAGCGGGAGGGACCTACGAGCAGTACTTC,CSVIAGGTYEQYF
TRBD1,TRBV27,.,TRBJ2-5,TGTGCCAGCAGCCATCCGACAGGGCGAGAGACCCAGTACTTC,CASSHPTGRETQYF
TRBD1,TRBV27,.,TRBJ2-1,TGTGCCAGCAGTATTCTCTCCGGGACAGGGGACAATGAGCAGTTCTTC,CASSILSGTGDNEQFF
TRBD2,TRBV27,.,TRBJ2-7,TGTGCCAGCAGTCGGGGACTAGTCGTAACGGACGAGCAGTACTTC,CASSRGLVVTDEQYF
TRBD1,TRBV27,.,TRBJ1-2,TGTGCCAGCAGTTTATCGGGCAGGGGGGCTGCCTTCTATGGCTACACCTTC,CASSLSGRGAAFYGYTF